Listed below are T cell receptor beta chains from one sample, sequenced in a study of cytomegalovirus exposure and HLA in healthy donors. Profiled with immunoSEQ multiplex PCR; TCRdb holds only in-frame clones, not every one. The sample comprises some 180,000 clones, just under 80% of which are singletons, and about 3% rests with the top ten. The sample was PBMCs. All receptors come from a female donor in good health and CMV-seronegative. Both conserved end residues are part of each CDR3. D genes are given only for firm matches. The listing skips clone size in some rows; elsewhere it reads once, few, many or a size class.

D: .
J: TRBJ2-3
size: .
V: TRBV7-9
DNA: TGTGCCCTGGGAGTAGATACGCAGTATTTT
CDR3: CALGVDTQYF

D: TRBD1
J: TRBJ1-3
size: .
V: TRBV30
DNA: TGTGCCTGGAGTGTACAGGGGGCAAACACCATATATTTT
CDR3: CAWSVQGANTIYF

D: TRBD1
J: TRBJ2-7
size: .
V: TRBV30
DNA: TGTGCCCGGAGCTCTAGAACAGGGGCAAGGCGCTACGAGCAGTACTTC
CDR3: CARSSRTGARRYEQYF

D: .
J: TRBJ2-2
size: .
V: TRBV15
DNA: TGTGCCACCAGCAGAGCGGGACTTCGGGGCACCGGGGAGCTGTTTTTT
CDR3: CATSRAGLRGTGELFF

D: .
J: TRBJ1-6
size: .
V: TRBV2
DNA: TGTGCCAGCAGTGTCACACTCCGGGATTCACCCCTCCACTTT
CDR3: CASSVTLRDSPLHF

D: TRBD1
J: TRBJ2-6
size: .
V: TRBV4-1
DNA: TGCGCCAGCAGCCAACGGACAGGGGGAGGTGGGGCCAACGTCCTGACTTTC
CDR3: CASSQRTGGGGANVLTF

D: .
J: TRBJ2-1
size: .
V: TRBV9
DNA: TGTGCCAGCAGCGTAGTGGGAGCCAGCTCCTACAATGAGCAGTTCTTC
CDR3: CASSVVGASSYNEQFF

D: .
J: TRBJ1-1
size: .
V: TRBV5-4
DNA: TGTGCCAGCAGCTTGGGCGGGTATGAAGCTTTCTTT
CDR3: CASSLGGYEAFF

D: .
J: TRBJ1-1
size: .
V: TRBV4-1
DNA: TGCGCCAGCAGCCTCTGGTTAGGGAGCACTGAAGCTTTCTTT
CDR3: CASSLWLGSTEAFF

D: TRBD1
J: TRBJ1-2
size: .
V: TRBV7-9
DNA: TGTGCCAGCAGCTTAGCAGGACAGGAGGACTATGGCTACACCTTC
CDR3: CASSLAGQEDYGYTF

D: TRBD1
J: TRBJ2-2
size: .
V: TRBV25-1
DNA: TGTGCCATACGGTCCGGGGGCCACAGGGGGCTGCGCACCGGGGAGCTGTTTTTT
CDR3: CAIRSGGHRGLRTGELFF

D: TRBD1
J: TRBJ2-5
size: .
V: TRBV28
DNA: TGTGCCAGCAGGTCCATAATAGGGACAGAAGAGACCCAGTACTTC
CDR3: CASRSIIGTEETQYF

D: .
J: TRBJ1-4
size: few
V: TRBV7-9
DNA: TGTTCCAGCAGCTTAGACGCGGGGGGCAAGGCTGAAAAACTGTTTTTT
CDR3: CSSSLDAGGKAEKLFF

D: .
J: TRBJ1-5
size: .
V: TRBV7-3
DNA: TGTGCCAGCAGCCTCCGGACAGCAAGCAATCAGCCCCAGCATTTT
CDR3: CASSLRTASNQPQHF

D: .
J: TRBJ2-7
size: .
V: TRBV11-3
DNA: TGTGCCAGCAGCTACACCTTGGGGACACTTACCTACGAGCAGTACTTC
CDR3: CASSYTLGTLTYEQYF

D: TRBD2
J: TRBJ2-7
size: .
V: TRBV15
DNA: TGTGCCACCAGCGAAGGGCGACTAGCTTGGCCGTACTTC
CDR3: CATSEGRLAWPYF

D: .
J: TRBJ2-7
size: .
V: TRBV7-2
DNA: TGTGCCAGCAGCTCGGACAGCTTGGAGCAGTACTTC
CDR3: CASSSDSLEQYF

D: .
J: TRBJ2-7
size: .
V: TRBV10-3
DNA: TGTGCCATCAGTGAAGGAGGGGGCGGGGATCCGTCCTCCTACGAGCAGTACTTC
CDR3: CAISEGGGGDPSSYEQYF

D: .
J: TRBJ2-5
size: .
V: TRBV2
DNA: TGTGCCAGCGGCAGGGGCGCGGTAGAGACCCAGTACTTC
CDR3: CASGRGAVETQYF

D: .
J: TRBJ2-1
size: .
V: TRBV13
DNA: TGTGCCAGCAGCTTATTTTCTGAGTACAATGAGCAGTTCTTC
CDR3: CASSLFSEYNEQFF

D: .
J: TRBJ2-3
size: few
V: TRBV5-6
DNA: TGTGCCAGCAGCTCCTCAGTAAGCACAGATACGCAGTATTTT
CDR3: CASSSSVSTDTQYF

D: .
J: TRBJ1-2
size: .
V: TRBV18
DNA: TGTGCCAGCTCACCAGGGGGGACGGACTATGGCTACACCTTC
CDR3: CASSPGGTDYGYTF

D: .
J: TRBJ1-1
size: .
V: TRBV9
DNA: TGTGCCAGCAGCGGGGCAGCCTTGAACACTGAAGCTTTCTTT
CDR3: CASSGAALNTEAFF

D: .
J: TRBJ2-4
size: .
V: TRBV7-9
DNA: TGTGCCAGCAGCCTAAGGGGGGGGTTGTCCATTCAGTACTTC
CDR3: CASSLRGGLSIQYF

D: TRBD2
J: TRBJ2-2
size: .
V: TRBV6-1
DNA: TGTGCCAGCAGTGAACGCCTAGCGGGGGACACCGGGGAGCTGTTTTTT
CDR3: CASSERLAGDTGELFF

D: .
J: TRBJ1-6
size: .
V: TRBV5-6
DNA: TGTGCCAGCAACTCCCGGGGCAGGGGATTAGGGTCACCCCTCCACTTT
CDR3: CASNSRGRGLGSPLHF

D: .
J: TRBJ2-7
size: .
V: TRBV18
DNA: TGTGCCAGCTCACCGGGGGGTTCTTATAGTTCCTCCTACGAGCAGTACTTC
CDR3: CASSPGGSYSSSYEQYF

D: .
J: TRBJ2-3
size: .
V: TRBV9
DNA: TGTGCCAGCAGCCAAGCGGCGGGGGCAAGAAAGGATACGCAGTATTTT
CDR3: CASSQAAGARKDTQYF

D: TRBD2
J: TRBJ2-7
size: once
V: TRBV7-8
DNA: TGTGCCTCGACTAGCGGGGTTCCCTCCTACGAGCAGTACTTC
CDR3: CASTSGVPSYEQYF

D: .
J: TRBJ2-1
size: .
V: TRBV4-1
DNA: TGCGCCAGCAGCCAAATGGTTCTCCGGGATGGGTTGTTTATGGATGAGCAGTTCTTC
CDR3: CASSQMVLRDGLFMDEQFF

D: TRBD1
J: TRBJ2-1
size: .
V: TRBV27
DNA: TGTGCCAGCAATTCCGGGACAGGGGGCCTTAGCTCCTACAATGAGCAGTTCTTC
CDR3: CASNSGTGGLSSYNEQFF

D: .
J: TRBJ1-3
size: .
V: TRBV7-3
DNA: TGTGCCAGCAGGCCCCTTATTCCGGGCCTGGAGGCCGGAAACACCATATATTTT
CDR3: CASRPLIPGLEAGNTIYF

D: .
J: TRBJ1-1
size: .
V: TRBV2
DNA: TGTGCCAGCAGTGGGGCAGGGCGGAACACTGAAGCTTTCTTT
CDR3: CASSGAGRNTEAFF

D: .
J: TRBJ2-3
size: .
V: TRBV18
DNA: TGTGCCAGCTCGAACTCAGGGCTAGGCACAGATACGCAGTATTTT
CDR3: CASSNSGLGTDTQYF

D: .
J: TRBJ2-7
size: .
V: TRBV2
DNA: TGTGCCAGCAGGACCGGGTGGGAGCTCTACGAGCAGTACTTC
CDR3: CASRTGWELYEQYF

D: TRBD1
J: TRBJ1-1
size: .
V: TRBV28
DNA: TGTGCCAGCAGTTGGGACAGGGTGGTGTTGAGCACTGAAGCTTTCTTT
CDR3: CASSWDRVVLSTEAFF

D: .
J: TRBJ2-3
size: .
V: TRBV7-2
DNA: TGTGCCAGCAGCTTACGGCGGTTCAGCACAGATACGCAGTATTTT
CDR3: CASSLRRFSTDTQYF

D: .
J: TRBJ2-7
size: .
V: TRBV27
DNA: TGTGCCAGCAAACCGACTAGCTCCTACGAGCAGTACTTC
CDR3: CASKPTSSYEQYF

D: TRBD2
J: TRBJ2-5
size: .
V: TRBV19
DNA: TGTGCCAGTAGTATATCATCTAGCGGGGGGGCCGAGACCCAGTACTTC
CDR3: CASSISSSGGAETQYF

D: TRBD1
J: TRBJ1-5
size: .
V: TRBV11-2
DNA: TGTGCCAGCAGCTTAGGAAGGGGGCGCGTGAGCAATCAGCCCCAGCATTTT
CDR3: CASSLGRGRVSNQPQHF

D: TRBD2
J: TRBJ2-2
size: .
V: TRBV5-1
DNA: TGCGCCAGCACCTGGACTAGCGGGAGCACCGGGGAGCTGTTTTTT
CDR3: CASTWTSGSTGELFF

D: .
J: TRBJ1-2
size: .
V: TRBV7-9
DNA: TGTGCCAGCAGCCCCCCAGCTAACTATGGCTACACCTTC
CDR3: CASSPPANYGYTF

D: .
J: TRBJ1-4
size: .
V: TRBV5-1
DNA: TGCGCCAGCAGCCGTAGTTATAATGAAAAACTGTTTTTT
CDR3: CASSRSYNEKLFF

D: .
J: TRBJ2-7
size: .
V: TRBV7-9
DNA: TGTGCCAGCAGCGCCCAGGGAGAGCAGTACTTC
CDR3: CASSAQGEQYF

D: .
J: TRBJ2-7
size: .
V: TRBV19
DNA: TGTGCCAGTAGTACCGGACAGCCATACTACGAGCAGTACTTC
CDR3: CASSTGQPYYEQYF

D: .
J: TRBJ2-3
size: .
V: TRBV19
DNA: TGTGCCAGTAGAGCTTATACGGGGGTTACGACAGATACGCAGTATTTT
CDR3: CASRAYTGVTTDTQYF

D: .
J: TRBJ2-7
size: .
V: TRBV5-1
DNA: TGCGCCAGCAGGGTCGTGGGGCAGGCAACCTCCTACGAGCAGTACTTC
CDR3: CASRVVGQATSYEQYF

D: .
J: TRBJ2-7
size: .
V: TRBV2
DNA: TGTGCCAGCAGTGAAGCAGGACAGTCCGAGCAGTACTTC
CDR3: CASSEAGQSEQYF

D: TRBD1
J: TRBJ2-7
size: .
V: TRBV19
DNA: TGTGCCAGTAGTATGAGGACAGGTGGAGACGAGCAGTACTTC
CDR3: CASSMRTGGDEQYF

D: .
J: TRBJ2-7
size: .
V: TRBV2
DNA: TGTGCCAGCAGTGACTGGACTAACTCCTACGAGCAGTACTTC
CDR3: CASSDWTNSYEQYF

D: TRBD1
J: TRBJ1-5
size: .
V: TRBV27
DNA: TGTGCCAGCAGTTTAGGGGGACAGGCTCATCAGCCCCAGCATTTT
CDR3: CASSLGGQAHQPQHF

D: .
J: TRBJ2-1
size: few
V: TRBV4-3
DNA: TGCGCCAGCAGCCCATCCGAGAGGGTTGAGCAGTTCTTC
CDR3: CASSPSERVEQFF

D: .
J: TRBJ1-4
size: .
V: TRBV29-1
DNA: TGCAGCGCCGCGGGCCCCGGAGGGGATGAAAAACTGTTTTTT
CDR3: CSAAGPGGDEKLFF